This T cell receptor (beta chain) was observed in a study of Graves' ophthalmopathy and Graves' hyperthyroidism. The wider study: There was a collection of peripheral blood at initial diagnosis, before any treatment.

This clonotype was seen at least ten times. The V end was cut by 4 bases, the J end by 9 bases, with 20 bases between. Germline values: CDR1 SGDLS, CDR2 YYNGEE. This CDR3 has 15 residues. For repertoire sequencing, the TCR beta CDR3 regions were amplified from RNA transcripts. The first round was an RT-PCR with HTBI primers, and the second round was a multiplex PCR. MiXCR was run by TCRdb on the multiplex PCR reads, yielding one entry per CDR3 protein. The table records about 480,000 distinct CDR3 sequences, 13% to 15% of them present only once. The TCR originated in a woman in her 30s with Graves' ophthalmopathy. Sequencing used blood. The V gene is TRBV9, the J gene TRBJ1-5; D remains ambiguous. As DNA, the CDR3 is TGTGCCAGCAGCCCCCATAGTGGGGAACGAGGGCCCCAGCATTTT. Amino acid sequence: CASSPHSGERGPQHF.